This section outlines one T cell receptor beta chain sequence together with its context. Its antigen is currently unknown. The PCR contained 60 Vbeta and 13 Jbeta primers. The protocol was immunoSEQ multiplex PCR, while the TCRdb copy is restricted to in-frame clones and leaves out a portion. The table gives around 100,000 clones; the top ten clones make up under 0.7% of it. Trimming took 4 bases from V and 5 from J; bases not matched to a gene: 13. From germline, CDR1 is MNHEY and CDR2 SVGAGI. The CDR3 has 16 residues. The data are from a study of cytomegalovirus exposure and HLA in healthy donors. Study results and caveats: Using a false discovery rate of 0.05, a later analysis showed that 15,000 to 20,000 TCR beta sequences were associated with HLA alleles. Sequencing depth across donors, presence/absence analyses assumed, was roughly uniform.

The sample was PBMCs. V gene TRBV6-5 combines with J gene TRBJ2-5; 7 bases line up with TRBD1. The TCR was taken from a man in his forties or fifties in good health and CMV-seronegative. The CDR3 sequence is CASSLTVDRDGETQYF. CDR3 nucleotide sequence: TGTGCCAGCAGTTTAACCGTAGACAGGGATGGGGAGACCCAGTACTTC.